This T cell receptor (beta chain) comes out of a study of blood T cell repertoires in COVID-19. Across the study: T cells, B-cell-depleted T cells, or PBMCs supplied cDNA or gDNA.

Regarding this clone: Within the sample, other DNA sequences also encode this same CDR3.

CDR1 and CDR2 from the germline V gene are LNHDA and SQIVND (reference sequence). V was pared by 4 bases and J by 4 bases, with 8 bases between. CDR3 size: 13 residues. Clones were sequenced by immunoSEQ multiplex PCR, and TCRdb holds only the in-frame ones, with some missing. The profile shows over 200,000 clones, about 85% of them singletons. V and J are TRBV19 and TRBJ2-1; D may be TRBD2 (5 bases). The sample taken for sequencing was peripheral blood. The receptor was derived from a woman younger than 35 who had recovered from COVID-19. CDR3 sequence: CASSTGLYNEQFF. Here the CDR3 DNA reads TGTGCCAGTAGTACGGGGTTATACAATGAGCAGTTCTTC.